This T cell receptor beta chain was recorded in a study of CD8+ T cells in alopecia areata (dated by TCRdb to 2017 to 2018). Study-wide context: The treated patients took part in an open-label pilot trial in which moderate-to-severe alopecia areata was treated with oral tofacitinib at 5 to 10 mg twice daily. Patients stayed on tofacitinib for 6 to 18 months and then had 6 months of follow-up off drug so that delayed response and recurrence could be assessed. Human TCRbeta sequencing covered scalp tissue and sorted CD4+ and CD8+ peripheral blood T cells from patchy and totalis/universalis alopecia areata patients and healthy controls. The SALT score, which quantifies the percentage of affected scalp surface area, was used to measure disease severity in treated patients. Clonality in the scalp was compared among normal scalp (n=4), patchy alopecia areata scalp (n=8), and alopecia totalis/universalis scalp (n=8). TCRbeta CDR3 regions were amplified by immunoSEQ multiplex PCR with 35 Vbeta forward and 13 Jbeta reverse primers. The study used high-throughput TCRbeta sequencing to examine T cell clonal expansion in alopecia areata, in both the C3H/HeJ mouse model and human patients. RNA came from the PAXgene miRNA kit for fixed scalp, the miRNeasy kit for PBMCs, and the RNeasy kit for mouse skin. Biopsies were taken from tofacitinib-treated patients at baseline and again at 4 and 24 weeks into treatment, and several of those patients also had a later scalp biopsy.

Libraries were prepared through the immunoSEQ multiplex PCR assay. To provide template for TCR sequencing, every sample had RNA extracted and reverse transcribed into cDNA. First-strand cDNA was synthesized using SuperScript III with a 2:1 mix of oligo-dT and random hexamers. Amplification bias was assessed with a synthetic immune receptor repertoire, and residual bias was removed computationally. Per the original workflow: After raw reads were preprocessed to remove errors, the CDR3 was defined following IMGT conventions as running from the conserved cysteine to phenylalanine. Clonality was computed as 1 minus the Shannon entropy, with the entropy normalized by log2 of the number of productive unique TCRs. Whether each scalp clone was CD4 or CD8 was inferred by checking scalp TCRbeta sequences against the CD4 and CD8 repertoires from sorted blood. TCRdb retrieved this table from immuneACCESS and kept in-frame rearrangements only. Not all clones are present; in checked studies, unresolved V genes account for under half, and no reason is known for the remainder. V, J and clone size reflect that table, while D and trimming were determined from the DNA. Here the sample has about 76,000 clones; about 71% occur a single time. Together, the top ten hold 20% to 30% of the sample.

Comments on this clone: There is no known antigen for this receptor. Per-base quality was not reported, and no clone a single base away is much larger than it.

The CDR3 has 14 amino acids, counting the end cysteine and phenylalanine. CDR3 DNA only is kept here, 42 bases in frame from base 1. Trimming at the junction amounts to 3 bases on V and 5 bases on J, and the germline ends lie 14 bases apart. The germline V gene yields SGHAT for CDR1 and FQNNGV for CDR2. What the study reported, not specific to this receptor: Compared with normal scalp, lesional scalp, particularly in alopecia totalis/universalis, had higher clonality and more expanded CD8+ clones, which suggests antigenic drive. With tofacitinib, both scalp clonality and the number of expanded CD8+ clones among the top 100 scalp clones went down significantly. Scalp TCR repertoire analysis is complicated because resident alphabeta T cells in normal human skin are also sequenced, whereas mouse skin is dominated by gammadelta T cells. Because the treated cohort was small and included a single nonresponder, larger studies are needed to assess links between baseline CD8+ expansion and response. During tofacitinib treatment, many expanded lesional clones remained in scalp and blood, and this persistence may partly explain relapse after treatment is stopped. Shared TCR sequences between patients were less evident than in mice, which may be partly attributable to HLA diversity in the patient population.

The label giving this sample's time point can be read as: less than 25 weeks on oral tofacitinib. The sample's treatment or condition label, decoded: oral pan-JAK inhibitor, 5-10 mg twice daily. From alopecia areata patients, peripheral blood was collected along with lesional scalp punch biopsies. PBMCs were isolated by density centrifugation and stained for CD3, CD4 and CD8, and CD4+ and CD8+ T cells were sorted on a FACSAria. This material consisted of CD8+ T cells sorted from blood, taken at week 24, from a patient treated with tofacitinib. The receptor comes from a human donor with alopecia areata. The chain is encoded by TRBV11-2 joined to TRBJ2-7; TRBD2 is a possible D gene, resting on 5 matching bases. The CDR3 sequence is CASSFEGLRDEQYF. The DNA sequence reads TGTGCCAGCAGCTTCGAAGGTCTGAGGGACGAGCAGTACTTC.